The entry that follows covers one TCR beta chain sequence. The CDR3 length is 15 residues. V was pared by 1 base and J by 4 bases, with 12 bases between. The data were obtained in a study of blood T cells in healthy people across ages. Through a sample-barcoded 5' primer and a J-beta primer mix, a second PCR was run for about 7 to 12 cycles. One entry per CDR3 protein, called by TCRdb with MiXCR from the 5' RACE reads. Of about 970,000 distinct CDR3 sequences listed, roughly 47% were seen once; the top ten hold 20% to 25%. The sequence was collected from a woman aged 55-70 years in good health. Sequencing used blood. The chain carries TRBV12-3 or TRBV12-4 and TRBJ2-3, with a possible D match to TRBD1 (8 bases). Here the CDR3 DNA reads TGTGCCAGCAGTTTAGGGACAGGGAGGGCAGATACGCAGTATTTT. Its translation is CASSLGTGRADTQYF.